The text below deals with one TCR beta chain. As originally analysed: Amplification with reference gene primers provided the estimates of nucleated cell counts. Measured with immunoSEQ multiplex PCR; TCRdb has only the in-frame clones, and not every one. V and J calls plus clone size are reproduced from that table; the DNA served to infer D and trimming. This sample has about 170,000 clones, with about nine tenths found just once. Germline loops: CDR1 SGDLS, CDR2 YYNGEE. The ends lost 4 bases at V and 2 bases at J; junction bases unmatched: 8. The CDR3 covers 16 residues. The data stem from a study of blood T cell repertoires in COVID-19. Study in general: Some COVID-19 samples were acute and others convalescent; all came from the United States, Italy and Spain. T cells, B-cell-depleted T cells, or PBMCs provided the cDNA or gDNA that served as material.

Followed longitudinally, the Seattle patients had been enrolled during active infection. The chain joins TRBV9 to TRBJ2-2, with TRBD2 matching over 7 bases. The sequence derives from a woman aged 60 to 75 with COVID-19, enrolled during active disease. The sample taken for sequencing was peripheral blood. CDR3 sequence reads: CASSLRSGANTGELFF. The CDR3 coding sequence is TGTGCCAGCAGCCTCAGAAGCGGGGCTAACACCGGGGAGCTGTTTTTT.